This TCR beta chain was found in a study of shared clonotypes between healthy human individuals. The study, taken as a whole, reports: The small donor group covered limited genetic and exposure diversity. Apart from blood, nothing was sampled; tissue repertoires likely differ.

With respect to this clone: The target antigen is unknown.

Sequenced by immunoSEQ multiplex PCR; TCRdb stores in-frame clones only, minus some. The repertoire holds 400,000 or so clones, with approximately 97% as singletons. Trimming shortened V by 4 bases and J by 8 bases, and 13 bases separated the two germline ends. This CDR3 contains 13 residues. In germline, CDR1 is SGHRS, CDR2 YFSETQ. The specimen was memory CD8+ T cells sorted from blood. Subset meaning: CD45RO+ cells pooled with CCR7-negative TemRA cells. This sequence was found in a man aged 25-45 years in good health. V and J are TRBV5-1 and TRBJ2-4; the D is unclear. Written as DNA, the CDR3 is TGCGCCAGCAGCCCCCCCACGGTGGACATTCAGTACTTC. This sequence encodes CASSPPTVDIQYF.